These 29 T cell receptor beta chains came from one sample sequenced in a study of cytomegalovirus exposure and HLA in healthy donors. Primers: 60 Vbeta forward and 13 Jbeta reverse. TCRdb's table, derived via immunoSEQ multiplex PCR, lists solely in-frame clones and lacks some. The sample gives approximately 74,000 clones, roughly 78% of which show up once; over 9.5% is in the top ten. The sample comprised PBMCs. Receptor source: a man aged 35 to 55 in good health and CMV-seronegative.

J is TRBJ1-6 and V is TRBV5-1, with 9 bases fitting TRBD1. V trimming: 5 bases; J trimming: 7 bases; junction bases outside the gene matches: 4. The CDR3 extends over 14 amino acids. CDR1 and CDR2 from the germline V gene are SGHRS and YFSETQ. CDR3 protein: CASSPDRGNSPLHF. In DNA form, the CDR3 reads TGCGCCAGCAGTCCCGACAGGGGGAATTCACCCCTCCACTTT.

This chain uses TRBV11-2 with TRBJ2-6; D is perhaps TRBD1 (6 bases). Per the germline V gene, CDR1 is SGHAT and CDR2 is FQNNGV. Trimming cost V 4 bases and J 0 bases, with 7 bases left between them. The CDR3 has 15 residues. The CDR3 coding sequence is TGTGCCAGCAGCTGGACAGACTCTGGGGCCAACGTCCTGACTTTC. It translates to CASSWTDSGANVLTF.

The chain combines TRBV4-2 with TRBJ2-7, with 9 bases fitting TRBD1. V lost 4 bases to trimming and J lost 0 bases; unmatched junction nucleotides: 4. CDR3 length: 15 residues. From germline, CDR1 is LGHNA and CDR2 YNFKEQ. As DNA, the CDR3 is TGTGCCAGCAGCCCGGACAGGGGACCCTCCTACGAGCAGTACTTC. This gives the protein CASSPDRGPSYEQYF.

This chain links TRBV5-5 with TRBJ2-7, with a possible D match to TRBD1 (6 bases). This CDR3 has 15 amino acids. Germline V lookup: CDR1 SGHKS, CDR2 YYEKEE (reference sequence). Trimming removed 5 bases from V and 2 bases from J, with 17 bases in between. CDR3 sequence: CASRLAPGAPYEQYF. The DNA for the CDR3 is TGTGCCAGCAGATTAGCCCCAGGGGCCCCCTACGAGCAGTACTTC.

This clone came up a few times. The V call is TRBV7-9, the J call TRBJ2-7, with D maybe TRBD1 (6 bases). Between the trimmed V and J ends, which lost 0 bases and 5 bases, there was a span of 11 bases. Germline assignment: CDR1 SEHNR and CDR2 FQNEAQ (reference sequence). The CDR3 runs 14 residues. The CDR3 region is CASSLAGGGNEQYF. The CDR3 nucleotides are TGTGCCAGCAGCTTAGCAGGGGGTGGCAACGAGCAGTACTTC.

The chain links TRBV4-1 to TRBJ2-5; 7 nucleotides line up with TRBD1. V gave up 1 base and J gave up 5 bases; unmatched junction bases: 13. The CDR3 spans 17 residues. Germline values: CDR1 MGHRA, CDR2 YSYEKL. The CDR3 loop reads CASSQGQSPGRGETQYF. For the CDR3, the DNA is TGCGCCAGCAGCCAAGGACAAAGCCCTGGCAGGGGGGAGACCCAGTACTTC.

The chain uses TRBV28 and TRBJ2-6, with D maybe TRBD2 (6 bases). This CDR3 has 14 amino acids. Germline V gives CDR1 MDHEN, CDR2 SYDVKM. Trimming left V 5 bases short and J 11 bases short, with 16 bases between. CDR3 sequence (DNA): TGTGCCAGCAGTCCCCTGGGACTCCAAGACGTCCTGACTTTC. Its translation: CASSPLGLQDVLTF.

This rearrangement joins TRBV6-4 to TRBJ2-3; TRBD2 matches at 8 bases. There are 16 residues in the CDR3. Germline-derived CDR1 and CDR2 are MRHNA and SNTAGT. Trimming took 6 bases from V and 2 from J; bases not matched to a gene: 10. CDR3 DNA sequence: TGTGCCAGCAGCGACCCTTTTAGCGGGGACACAGATACGCAGTATTTT. It specifies CASSDPFSGDTDTQYF.

The chain joins TRBV2 to TRBJ2-5; 7 nucleotides agree with TRBD2. V was pared by 7 bases and J by 8 bases, with 7 bases of the junction left unmatched. Per the germline V gene, CDR1 is SNHLY and CDR2 is FYNNEI. The CDR3 totals 12 residues. The CDR3, as DNA: TGTGCCAGCAAGGATAGCGGGTATACCCAGTACTTC. This translates into CASKDSGYTQYF.

V usage is TRBV27 and J usage is TRBJ1-5; maybe TRBD1 (5 bases). The germline gives CDR1 MNHEY, CDR2 SMNVEV (reference sequence). CDR3 size: 15 residues. V lost 3 bases, J lost 2 bases, and 11 bases lay in between. CDR3 sequence (DNA): TGTGCCAGCAGTTTGGGGACTGTAGGCAATCAGCCCCAGCATTTT. Its translation: CASSLGTVGNQPQHF.

This clone was seen more than once but under ten times. The V and J genes are TRBV4-1 and TRBJ2-7, with D possibly matching TRBD1 (5 bases). Germline lookup yields CDR1 MGHRA and CDR2 YSYEKL. The CDR3 extends over 13 amino acids. V lost 6 bases, J lost 4 bases, and 13 bases lay in between. The DNA of the CDR3 is TGCGCCAGCAGTAGCCAGGGTGGGTACGAGCAGTACTTC. Translated: CASSSQGGYEQYF.

This clone was detected once. The rearrangement uses TRBV28 and TRBJ2-3; no firm D call. Germline CDR1 is MDHEN and CDR2 is SYDVKM. Trimming shortened V by 2 bases and J by 2 bases, and 11 bases separated the two germline ends. The CDR3 sequence is 15 residues long. Written as DNA, the CDR3 is TGTGCCAGCAGTTTAGGTCTAGGCCCCACAGATACGCAGTATTTT. Its translation is CASSLGLGPTDTQYF.

J is TRBJ2-3 and V is TRBV10-3, with TRBD1 identical over 10 bases. The germline gives CDR1 ENHRY, CDR2 SYGVKD. This CDR3 contains 17 residues. V was pared by 0 bases and J by 2 bases, with 5 bases of the junction left unmatched. In DNA form, the CDR3 reads TGTGCCATCAGTGAGTCAGTCGGGACAGGGGTCACAGATACGCAGTATTTT. Translating gives CAISESVGTGVTDTQYF.

On this clone itself: Mismatch with germline at one junction end may stem from a read error. The V gene is TRBV4-1, the J gene TRBJ2-2, with 9 bases lining up with TRBD2. In germline, CDR1 is MGHRA, CDR2 YSYEKL. The length of the CDR3 is 16 residues. CDR3 coding DNA: TGCGCCAGCGGCCAAGGGTATAGCGGGAGACCCGGGGAGCTGTTTTTT. This sequence encodes CASGQGYSGRPGELFF.

In DNA form, the CDR3 reads TGTGCCAGCAGTAGGACAGGGGGGGGAGAGCAGTACTTC. Residues: CASSRTGGGEQYF. This chain uses TRBV7-9 with TRBJ2-7; 10 bases are a match to TRBD1. After removal of 6 bases from V and 7 bases from J, the junction contained 6 bases not matched to a gene. Germline lookup yields CDR1 SEHNR and CDR2 FQNEAQ (reference sequence). The CDR3 runs 13 residues.

Relative to its sample, this clone is medium-sized (0.01 to 0.1%). The chain couples TRBV7-9 to TRBJ1-1, with D tentatively TRBD1 (6 bases). CDR1 SEHNR and CDR2 FQNEAQ come from the germline V gene (reference sequence). The CDR3 runs to 13 residues. V was clipped by 1 base and J by 4 bases, with 7 bases between them. For the CDR3, the DNA is TGTGCCAGCAGCTTAGACAGGGCCACTGAAGCTTTCTTT. Protein: CASSLDRATEAFF.

V gene TRBV28 combines with J gene TRBJ2-7; 8 bases are a match to TRBD2. The CDR3 is 13 residues long. Trimming at V came to 5 bases and at J to 9 bases, leaving 9 bases not matched to a gene. Germline V gives CDR1 MDHEN, CDR2 SYDVKM. CDR3 in DNA: TGTGCCAGCAGTCGGACTAGCATAATGGGGCAGTACTTC. Its protein is CASSRTSIMGQYF.

This clone has a handful of counts. V is TRBV5-1 and J is TRBJ2-1; the match to TRBD1 covers 7 bases. CDR3 length: 13 amino acids. Trimming cost V 4 bases and J 13 bases; bases outside gene matches: 11. Germline values: CDR1 SGHRS, CDR2 YFSETQ. CDR3 sequence: CASSPPNDRVQFF. DNA for the CDR3: TGCGCCAGCAGCCCGCCCAATGACAGGGTACAGTTCTTC.

This chain's CDR3 is CASSELSPNQPQHF. The CDR3 bases are TGTGCCAGCAGTGAGCTAAGTCCCAATCAGCCCCAGCATTTT. The chain is built from TRBV2 and TRBJ1-5; D is uncertain. Trimming cost V 3 bases and J 3 bases, with 9 bases left between them. This CDR3 spans 14 amino acids. Germline V gene sequence: CDR1 SNHLY, CDR2 FYNNEI.

Turning to this clone: Other DNA sequences within the sample encode an identical CDR3. This chain joins TRBV5-1 and TRBJ2-5; D unclear. The J call may be wrong; the DNA end is better matched by TRBJ2-7. CDR3 length: 13 residues. The V gene's germline CDR1 is SGHRS and CDR2 YFSETQ. This CDR3 reads CASSLDRAYEQYF. CDR3 DNA sequence: TGCGCCAGCAGCTTGGACAGAGCCTACGAGCAGTACTTC.

The chain has TRBV5-4 and TRBJ1-2, with unresolved D. Trimming removed 0 bases at V and 6 bases at J, with 9 bases between. Per the germline V gene, CDR1 is SGHNT and CDR2 is YYREEE (reference sequence). The CDR3 covers 13 residues. CDR3: CASSLGGKHGYTF. The CDR3 nucleotides read TGTGCCAGCAGCTTGGGAGGGAAGCATGGCTACACCTTC. Variable domain in full (rest from reference TRBV5-4 and TRBJ1-2): ETGVTQSPTHLIKTRGQQVTLRCSSQSGHNTVSWYQQALGQGPQFIFQYYREEENGRGNFPPRFSGLQFPNYSSELNVNALELDDSALYLCASSLGGKHGYTFGSGTRLTVV.

The chain combines TRBV5-6 with TRBJ1-2; D is perhaps TRBD1 (5 bases). Germline CDR1 reads SGHDT; CDR2 reads YYEEEE. Trimming pared 0 bases from V and 6 bases from J, leaving 6 bases between. This CDR3 spans 12 amino acids. The CDR3 DNA is TGTGCCAGCAGCTTGGGCAGGGATGGCTACACCTTC. Its protein product is CASSLGRDGYTF.

The chain employs TRBV2 and TRBJ2-1; D unclear. Between the trimmed V and J ends, which lost 3 bases and 6 bases, there was a span of 9 bases. Germline V gene lookup returns CDR1 SNHLY and CDR2 FYNNEI. The CDR3 covers 13 residues. The CDR3 DNA reads as TGTGCCAGCAGTGATGGTCAGGTCAATGAGCAGTTCTTC. Amino acid sequence: CASSDGQVNEQFF.

V is TRBV7-6 and J is TRBJ2-7; D perhaps matches TRBD2 (5 bases). The V gene's germline CDR1 is SGHVS and CDR2 FNYEAQ. The length of the CDR3 is 14 residues. V lost 4 bases, J lost 4 bases, and 14 bases lay in between. The CDR3 protein is CASSWGASGYEQYF. The CDR3 DNA reads TGTGCCAGCAGCTGGGGAGCGTCAGGATACGAGCAGTACTTC.

This chain uses TRBV7-8 with TRBJ2-2; D may be TRBD1 (5 bases). Trimming left V 3 bases short and J 3 bases short, with 8 bases between. This CDR3 contains 14 residues. Looked up from germline, CDR1 is SGHVS and CDR2 is FQNEAQ. For the CDR3, the DNA is TGTGCCAGCAGCTTTTCAGGGTACACCGGGGAGCTGTTTTTT. Translating gives CASSFSGYTGELFF. Full variable domain (outside the CDR3, taken from reference TRBV7-8 and TRBJ2-2): GAGVSQSPRYKVAKRGQDVALRCDPISGHVSLFWYQQALGQGPEFLTYFQNEAQLDKSGLPSDRFFAERPEGSVSTLKIQRTQQEDSAVYLCASSFSGYTGELFFGEGSRLTVL.

The chain has TRBV5-1 and TRBJ2-1; 10 positions agree with TRBD2. This CDR3 region has 14 residues. CDR1 SGHRS and CDR2 YFSETQ come from the germline V gene. The V gene end was trimmed by 0 bases and the J gene end by 9 bases; junction bases not matched to a gene: 3. The CDR3 loop is CASSLEREGFEQFF. The CDR3 nucleotides are TGCGCCAGCAGCTTGGAGCGGGAGGGCTTTGAGCAGTTCTTC.

This sequence joins TRBV7-9 and TRBJ1-6; no clear D. The CDR3 length is 17 residues. CDR1 SEHNR and CDR2 FQNEAQ come from the germline V gene (reference sequence). V was pared by 0 bases and J by 14 bases, with 23 bases between. The CDR3 region has the DNA TGTGCCAGCAGCTTAGCTTCCGAGGCCAACGCCGGGGAGGCCCTCCACTTT. This sequence encodes CASSLASEANAGEALHF.

The rearrangement uses TRBV9 and TRBJ2-2; 7 bases map to TRBD2. The germline CDR1 and CDR2 sequences are SGDLS and YYNGEE. The trim removed 2 bases at V and 8 bases at J, leaving 9 bases unmatched. The CDR3 runs 15 residues. CDR3 sequence: CASSVAGDAFGELFF. The CDR3 DNA is TGTGCCAGCAGCGTGGCGGGGGATGCCTTTGGGGAGCTGTTTTTT. Full variable domain (remainder filled in from reference TRBV9 and TRBJ2-2): DSGVTQTPKHLITATGQRVTLRCSPRSGDLSVYWYQQSLDQGLQFLIQYYNGEERAKGNILERFSAQQFPDLHSELNLSSLELGDSALYFCASSVAGDAFGELFFGEGSRLTVL.

The chain links TRBV7-2 to TRBJ2-7, with 8 nucleotides matching TRBD1. Germline CDR1 reads SGHTA; CDR2 reads FQGNSA. Unmatched junction bases numbered 4, after V lost 4 bases and J lost 2 bases. There are 14 residues in the CDR3. The CDR3: CASSSDRAAYEQYF. Written as DNA, the CDR3 is TGTGCCAGCAGCTCGGACAGGGCGGCCTACGAGCAGTACTTC.